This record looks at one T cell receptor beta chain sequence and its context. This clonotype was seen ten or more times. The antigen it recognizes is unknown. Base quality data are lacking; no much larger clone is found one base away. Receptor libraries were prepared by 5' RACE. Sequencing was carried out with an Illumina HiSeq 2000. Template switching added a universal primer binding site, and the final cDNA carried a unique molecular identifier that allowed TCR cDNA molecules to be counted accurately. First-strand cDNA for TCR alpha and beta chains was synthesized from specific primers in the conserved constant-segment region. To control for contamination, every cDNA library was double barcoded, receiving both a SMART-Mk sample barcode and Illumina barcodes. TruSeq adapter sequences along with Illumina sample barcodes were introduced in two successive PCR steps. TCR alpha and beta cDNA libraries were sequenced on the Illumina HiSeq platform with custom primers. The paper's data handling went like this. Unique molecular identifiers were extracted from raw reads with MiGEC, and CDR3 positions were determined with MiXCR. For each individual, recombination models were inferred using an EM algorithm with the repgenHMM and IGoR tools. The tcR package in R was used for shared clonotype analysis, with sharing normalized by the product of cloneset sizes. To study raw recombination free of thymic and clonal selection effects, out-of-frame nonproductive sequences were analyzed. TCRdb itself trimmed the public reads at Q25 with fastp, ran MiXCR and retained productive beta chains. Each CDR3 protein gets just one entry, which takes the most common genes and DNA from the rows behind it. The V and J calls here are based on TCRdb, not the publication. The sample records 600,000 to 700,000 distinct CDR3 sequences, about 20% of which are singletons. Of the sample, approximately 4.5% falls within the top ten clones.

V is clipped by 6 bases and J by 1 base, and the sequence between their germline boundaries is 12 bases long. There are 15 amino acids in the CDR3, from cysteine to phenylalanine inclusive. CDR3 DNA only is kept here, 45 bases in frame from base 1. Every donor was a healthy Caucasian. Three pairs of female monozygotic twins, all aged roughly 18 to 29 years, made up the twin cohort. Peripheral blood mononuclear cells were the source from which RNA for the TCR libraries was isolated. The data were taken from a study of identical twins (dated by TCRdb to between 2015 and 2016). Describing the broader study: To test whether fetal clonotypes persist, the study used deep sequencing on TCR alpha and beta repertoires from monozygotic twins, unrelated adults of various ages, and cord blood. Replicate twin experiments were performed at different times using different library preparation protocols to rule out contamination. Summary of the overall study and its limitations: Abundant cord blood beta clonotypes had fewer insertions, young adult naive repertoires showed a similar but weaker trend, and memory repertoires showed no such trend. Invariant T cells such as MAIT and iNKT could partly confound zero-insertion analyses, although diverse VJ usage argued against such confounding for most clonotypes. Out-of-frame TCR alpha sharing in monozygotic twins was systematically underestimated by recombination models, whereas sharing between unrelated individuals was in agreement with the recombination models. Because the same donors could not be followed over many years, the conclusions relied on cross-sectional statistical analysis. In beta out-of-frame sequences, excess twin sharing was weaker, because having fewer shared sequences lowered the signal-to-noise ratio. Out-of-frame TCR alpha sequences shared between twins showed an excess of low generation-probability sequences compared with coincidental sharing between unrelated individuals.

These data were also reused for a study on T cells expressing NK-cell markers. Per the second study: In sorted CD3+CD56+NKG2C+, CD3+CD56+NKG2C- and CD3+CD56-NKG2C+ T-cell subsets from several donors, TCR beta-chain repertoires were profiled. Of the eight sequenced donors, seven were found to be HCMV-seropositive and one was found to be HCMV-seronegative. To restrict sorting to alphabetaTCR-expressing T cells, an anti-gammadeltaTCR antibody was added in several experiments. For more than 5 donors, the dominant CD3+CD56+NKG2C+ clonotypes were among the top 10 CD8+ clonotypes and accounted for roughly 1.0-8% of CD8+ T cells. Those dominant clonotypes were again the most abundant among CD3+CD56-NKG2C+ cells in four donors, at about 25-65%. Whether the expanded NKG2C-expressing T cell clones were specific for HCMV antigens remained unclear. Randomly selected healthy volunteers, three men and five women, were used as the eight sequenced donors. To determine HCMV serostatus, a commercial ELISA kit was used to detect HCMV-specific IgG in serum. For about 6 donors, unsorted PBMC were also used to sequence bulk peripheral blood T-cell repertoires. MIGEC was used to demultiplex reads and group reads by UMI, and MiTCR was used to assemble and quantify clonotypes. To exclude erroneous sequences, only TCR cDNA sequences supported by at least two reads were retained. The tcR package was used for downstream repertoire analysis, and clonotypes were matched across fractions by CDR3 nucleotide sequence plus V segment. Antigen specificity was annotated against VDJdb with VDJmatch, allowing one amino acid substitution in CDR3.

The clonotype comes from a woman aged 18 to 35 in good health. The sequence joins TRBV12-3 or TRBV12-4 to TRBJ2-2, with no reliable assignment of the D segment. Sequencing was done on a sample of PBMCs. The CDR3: CASSPDPKNTGELFF. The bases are TGTGCCAGCAGCCCGGACCCGAAGAACACCGGGGAGCTGTTTTTT.